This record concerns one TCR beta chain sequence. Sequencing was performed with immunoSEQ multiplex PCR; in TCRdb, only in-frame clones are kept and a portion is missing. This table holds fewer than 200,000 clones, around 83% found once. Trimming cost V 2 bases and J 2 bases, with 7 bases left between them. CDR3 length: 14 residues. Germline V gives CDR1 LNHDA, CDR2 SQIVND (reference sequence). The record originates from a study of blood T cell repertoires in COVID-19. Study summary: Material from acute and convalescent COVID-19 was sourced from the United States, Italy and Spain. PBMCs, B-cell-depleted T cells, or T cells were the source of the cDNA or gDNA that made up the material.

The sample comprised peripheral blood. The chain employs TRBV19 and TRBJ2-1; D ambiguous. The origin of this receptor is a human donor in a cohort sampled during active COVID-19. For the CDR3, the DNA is TGTGCCAGTAGTATACCAGCGCCCTACAATGAGCAGTTCTTC. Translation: CASSIPAPYNEQFF.